The 2 T cell receptor beta chains below were found in one sample sequenced in a study of cytomegalovirus exposure and HLA in healthy donors. Data came from immunoSEQ multiplex PCR; TCRdb stores just in-frame clones and leaves some out. This table has some 330,000 clones, around 86% appearing once. Material for sequencing was PBMCs. Every receptor here comes from a woman aged 18-29 years in good health and CMV-seronegative.

The rearrangement joins TRBV7-2 to TRBJ2-1; 11 bases match TRBD2. Germline CDR1 is SGHTA and CDR2 is FQGNSA. The CDR3 has 15 amino acids. The junction had 6 bases not matched to a gene; V was cut back by 1 base and J by 10 bases. For the CDR3, the DNA is TGTGCCAGCAGCTTAGACCTAGCGGGAGGTAACGAGCAGTTCTTC. This translates into CASSLDLAGGNEQFF.

The gene calls are TRBV15 and TRBJ2-7; 10 bases fit TRBD2. Unmatched junction bases numbered 4, after V lost 2 bases and J lost 3 bases. CDR3 length equals 15 residues. Germline V gives CDR1 LNHNV, CDR2 YYDKDF (reference sequence). CDR3 loop: CATSRLAGGGYEQYF. The CDR3 nucleotides are TGTGCCACCAGCAGATTAGCGGGAGGCGGCTACGAGCAGTACTTC. Full variable domain (outside the CDR3, taken from reference TRBV15 and TRBJ2-7): DAMVIQNPRYQVTQFGKPVTLSCSQTLNHNVMYWYQQKSSQAPKLLFHYYDKDFNNEADTPDNFQSRRPNTSFCFLDIRSPGLGDTAMYLCATSRLAGGGYEQYFGPGTRLTVT.